This note documents a single T cell receptor beta chain sequence. What it recognizes is unknown. The V segment lost 4 bases and the J segment 3 bases; nucleotides outside the gene matches: 15. The CDR3 contains 17 residues. Germline CDR1 and CDR2: MNHEY and SMNVEV (reference sequence). PCR primers comprised 60 Vbeta and 13 Jbeta primers. Method: immunoSEQ multiplex PCR; TCRdb's copy keeps in-frame clones and lacks some. The sample lists roughly 100,000 clones, about 13% occurring once. The data are from a study of cytomegalovirus exposure and HLA in healthy donors. Study-level points and caveats: The study designated around 150 TCR beta chains cytomegalovirus-associated. Earlier findings revealed that most TCR beta V segments proved productive either about 87% or about 30% of the time.

The chain recombines TRBV27 with TRBJ2-7, with 7 nucleotides matching TRBD2. The specimen was PBMCs. This clonotype originated in a man aged 40-50 years in good health and CMV-seropositive. The CDR3 DNA sequence: TGTGCCAGCAGTTCAGCCCTTAAGAGGGGCGGGAGCTACGAGCAGTACTTC. It translates to CASSSALKRGGSYEQYF.